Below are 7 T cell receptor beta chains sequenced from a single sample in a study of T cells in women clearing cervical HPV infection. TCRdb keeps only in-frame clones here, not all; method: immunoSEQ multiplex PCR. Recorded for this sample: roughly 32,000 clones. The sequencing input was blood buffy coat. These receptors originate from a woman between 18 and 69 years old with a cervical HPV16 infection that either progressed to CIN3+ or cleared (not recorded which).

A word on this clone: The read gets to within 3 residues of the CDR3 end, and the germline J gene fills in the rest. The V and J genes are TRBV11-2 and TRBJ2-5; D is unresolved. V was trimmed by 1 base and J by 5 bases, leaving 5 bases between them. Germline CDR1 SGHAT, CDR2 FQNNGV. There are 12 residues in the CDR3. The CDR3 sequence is CASSLGLETQYF. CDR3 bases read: TGTGCCAGCAGCTTAGGGCTGGAGACC.

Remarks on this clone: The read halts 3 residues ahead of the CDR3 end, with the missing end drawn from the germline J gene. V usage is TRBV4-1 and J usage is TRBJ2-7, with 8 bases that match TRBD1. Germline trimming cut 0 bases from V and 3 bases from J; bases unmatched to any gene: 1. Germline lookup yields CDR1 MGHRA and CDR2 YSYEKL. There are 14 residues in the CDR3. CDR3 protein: CASSQEQGDYEQYF. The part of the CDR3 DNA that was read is TGCGCCAGCAGCCAAGAACAGGGGGACTACGAG.

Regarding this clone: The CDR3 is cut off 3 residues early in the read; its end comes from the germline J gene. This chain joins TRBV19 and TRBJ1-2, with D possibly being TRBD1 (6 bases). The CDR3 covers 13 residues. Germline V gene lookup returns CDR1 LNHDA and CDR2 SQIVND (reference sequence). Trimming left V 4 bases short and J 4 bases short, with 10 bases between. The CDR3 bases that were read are TGTGCCAGTAGTACCGGGACACCCTATGGC. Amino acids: CASSTGTPYG. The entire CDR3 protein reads CASSTGTPYGYTF.

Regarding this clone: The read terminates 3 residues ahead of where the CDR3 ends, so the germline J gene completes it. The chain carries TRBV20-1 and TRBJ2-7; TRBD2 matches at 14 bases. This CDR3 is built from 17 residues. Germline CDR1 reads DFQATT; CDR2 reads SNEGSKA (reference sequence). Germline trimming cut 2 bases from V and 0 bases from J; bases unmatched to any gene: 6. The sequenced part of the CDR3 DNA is TGCAGTGCTAGATCGACTAGCGGGAGGGTAATCTCCTACGAG. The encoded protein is CSARSTSGRVISYE. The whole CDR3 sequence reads CSARSTSGRVISYEQYF.

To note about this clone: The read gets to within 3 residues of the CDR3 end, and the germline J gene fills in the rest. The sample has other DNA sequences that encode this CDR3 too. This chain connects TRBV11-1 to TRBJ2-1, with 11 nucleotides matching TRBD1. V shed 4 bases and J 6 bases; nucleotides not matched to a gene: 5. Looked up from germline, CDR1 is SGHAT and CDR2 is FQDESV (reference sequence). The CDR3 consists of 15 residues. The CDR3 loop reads CASSSGQGAFNEQFF. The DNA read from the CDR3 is TGTGCCAGCAGCTCTGGACAGGGGGCTTTCAATGAG. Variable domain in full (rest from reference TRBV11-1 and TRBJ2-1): EAEVAQSPRYKITEKSQAVAFWCDPISGHATLYWYRQILGQGPELLVQFQDESVVDDSQLPKDRFSAERLKGVDSTLKIQPAELGDSAMYLCASSSGQGAFNEQFFGPGTRLTVL.

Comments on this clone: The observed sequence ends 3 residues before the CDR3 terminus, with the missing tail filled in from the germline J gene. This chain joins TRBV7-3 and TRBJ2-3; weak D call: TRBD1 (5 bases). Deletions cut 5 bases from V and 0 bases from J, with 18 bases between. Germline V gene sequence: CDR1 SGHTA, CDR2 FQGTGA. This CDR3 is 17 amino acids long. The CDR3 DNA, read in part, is TGTGCCAGCAGCCCCTGGGGCGGCGCTTCTAGCACAGATACG. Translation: CASSPWGGASSTDT. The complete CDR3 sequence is CASSPWGGASSTDTQYF.

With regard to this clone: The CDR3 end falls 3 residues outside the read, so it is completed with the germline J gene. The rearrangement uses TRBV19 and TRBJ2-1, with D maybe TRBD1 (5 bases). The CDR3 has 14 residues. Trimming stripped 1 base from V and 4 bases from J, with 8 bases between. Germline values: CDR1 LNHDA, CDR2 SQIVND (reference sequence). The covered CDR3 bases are TGTGCCAGTAGTATAGGGGCAGGGTACAATGAG. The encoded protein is CASSIGAGYNE. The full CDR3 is CASSIGAGYNEQFF. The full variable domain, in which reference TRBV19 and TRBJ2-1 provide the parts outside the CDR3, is DGGITQSPKYLFRKEGQNVTLSCEQNLNHDAMYWYRQDPGQGLRLIYYSQIVNDFQKGDIAEGYSVSREKKESFPLTVTSAQKNPTAFYLCASSIGAGYNEQFFGPGTRLTVL.